Within the sample, the clone carrying this TCR beta chain is medium-sized. Its specificity is unknown. The CDR3 consists of 12 residues. Germline CDR1 SQVTM, CDR2 ANQGSEA. Unmatched junction bases numbered 6, after V lost 6 bases and J lost 4 bases. A constant-region primer served to make TCR beta cDNA from roughly 500 ng total RNA. Three nested multiplex PCR rounds, a slightly modified ARM-PCR method, built the TCR beta libraries. The opening two PCR rounds, around 9 cycles each, paired TRBV1-TRBV30 forward primers with a C-beta reverse primer. MiXCR was run by TCRdb on the multiplex PCR reads, yielding one entry per CDR3 protein. In the table there are some 25,000 distinct CDR3 sequences, 78% of which are singletons. This specimen belongs to a study of tumor-infiltrating lymphocytes in primary liver carcinoma. Findings of the study overall: Lower overlap was observed for tumor-adjacent and tumor-blood pairs relative to tumor region pairs. The 250 largest clones made up significantly more of tumor than blood repertoires (p = 0.039).

Between about 20 and 30 mg of unsorted bulk tissue served as the source from which RNA and DNA were co-extracted. Viable tumor cells exceeded 75% in all tumor samples. Sequencing used liver tumor tissue from sampling region 3. Regarding subset: tumor region T3, left-lateral pole. The chain joins TRBV29-1 to TRBJ2-7; 7 bases agree with TRBD1. This TCR was recovered from a man aged 35 to 55 with primary liver carcinoma and hepatitis B virus infection. The CDR3 DNA reads TGCAGCGTCGTCACAGGGGCGTACGAGCAGTACTTC. This gives the protein CSVVTGAYEQYF.